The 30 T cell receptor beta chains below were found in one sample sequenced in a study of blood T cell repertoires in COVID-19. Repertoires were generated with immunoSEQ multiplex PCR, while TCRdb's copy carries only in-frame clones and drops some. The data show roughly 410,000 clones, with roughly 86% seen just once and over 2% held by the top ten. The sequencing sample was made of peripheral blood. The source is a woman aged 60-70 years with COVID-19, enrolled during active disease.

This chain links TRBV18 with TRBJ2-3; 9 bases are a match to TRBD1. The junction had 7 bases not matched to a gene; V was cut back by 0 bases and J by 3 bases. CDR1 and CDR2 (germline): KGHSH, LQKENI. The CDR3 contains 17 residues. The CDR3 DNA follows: TGTGCCAGCTCACCACCACTCGGGACAGGGCTTACAGATACGCAGTATTTT. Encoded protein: CASSPPLGTGLTDTQYF. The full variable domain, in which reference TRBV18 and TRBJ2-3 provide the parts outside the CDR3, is NAGVMQNPRHLVRRRGQEARLRCSPMKGHSHVYWYRQLPEEGLKFMVYLQKENIIDESGMPKERFSAEFPKEGPSILRIQQVVRGDSAAYFCASSPPLGTGLTDTQYFGPGTRLTVL.

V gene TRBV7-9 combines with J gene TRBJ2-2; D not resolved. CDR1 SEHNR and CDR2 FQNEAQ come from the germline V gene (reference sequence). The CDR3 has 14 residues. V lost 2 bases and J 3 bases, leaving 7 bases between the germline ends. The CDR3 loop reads CASSLSVDTGELFF. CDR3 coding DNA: TGTGCCAGCAGCTTAAGCGTGGACACCGGGGAGCTGTTTTTT.

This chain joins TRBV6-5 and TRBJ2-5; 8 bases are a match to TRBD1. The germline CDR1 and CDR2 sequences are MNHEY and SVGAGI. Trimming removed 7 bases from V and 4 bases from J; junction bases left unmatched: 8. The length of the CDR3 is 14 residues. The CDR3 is CASIPGGASETQYF. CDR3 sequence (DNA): TGTGCCAGCATACCAGGGGGCGCGTCAGAGACCCAGTACTTC.

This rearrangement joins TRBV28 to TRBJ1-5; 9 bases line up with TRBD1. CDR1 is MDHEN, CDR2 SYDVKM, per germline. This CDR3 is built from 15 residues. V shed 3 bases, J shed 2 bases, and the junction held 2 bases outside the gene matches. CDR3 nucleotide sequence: TGTGCCAGCAGTTTCACAGGGGGCGGCAATCAGCCCCAGCATTTT. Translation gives CASSFTGGGNQPQHF.

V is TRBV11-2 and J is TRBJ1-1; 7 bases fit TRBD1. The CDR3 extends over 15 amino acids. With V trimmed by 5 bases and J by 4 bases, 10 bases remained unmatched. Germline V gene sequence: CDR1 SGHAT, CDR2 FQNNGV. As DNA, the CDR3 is TGTGCCAGCAGCACGCTACAGGGGTCGGGCACTGAAGCTTTCTTT. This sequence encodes CASSTLQGSGTEAFF.

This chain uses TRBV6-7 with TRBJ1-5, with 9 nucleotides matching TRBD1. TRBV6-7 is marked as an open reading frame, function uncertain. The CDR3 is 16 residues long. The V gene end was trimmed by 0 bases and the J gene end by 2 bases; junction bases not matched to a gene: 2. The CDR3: CASSYSRDRGNQPQHF. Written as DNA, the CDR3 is TGTGCCAGCAGTTACTCCCGGGACAGGGGCAATCAGCCCCAGCATTTT.

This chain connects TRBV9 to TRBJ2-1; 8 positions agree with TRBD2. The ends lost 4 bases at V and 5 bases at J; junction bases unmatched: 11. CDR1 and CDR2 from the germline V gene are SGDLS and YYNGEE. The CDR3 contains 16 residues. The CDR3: CASSTSGGAYDNEQFF. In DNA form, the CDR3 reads TGTGCCAGCAGCACCTCGGGGGGGGCTTACGACAATGAGCAGTTCTTC.

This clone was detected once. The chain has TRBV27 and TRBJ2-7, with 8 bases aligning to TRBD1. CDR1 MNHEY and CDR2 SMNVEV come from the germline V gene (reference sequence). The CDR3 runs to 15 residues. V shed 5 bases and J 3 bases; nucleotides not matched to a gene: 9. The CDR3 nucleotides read TGTGCCAGCAGTCAAGGACAGGGCCCTTACTACGAGCAGTACTTC. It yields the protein CASSQGQGPYYEQYF.

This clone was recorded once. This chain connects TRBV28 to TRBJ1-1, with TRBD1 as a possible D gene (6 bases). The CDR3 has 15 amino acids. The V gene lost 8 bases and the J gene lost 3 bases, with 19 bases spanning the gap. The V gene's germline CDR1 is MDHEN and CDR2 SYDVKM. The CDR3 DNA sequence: TGTGCCAGCGGTAAACAGGGCAAGAGGTACACTGAAGCTTTCTTT. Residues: CASGKQGKRYTEAFF.

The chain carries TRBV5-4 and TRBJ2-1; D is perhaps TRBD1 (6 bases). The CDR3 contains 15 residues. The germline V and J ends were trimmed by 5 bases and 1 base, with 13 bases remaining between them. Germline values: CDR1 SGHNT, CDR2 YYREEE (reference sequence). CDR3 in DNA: TGTGCCAGCAGAAGACAGGACAATTCCTACAATGAGCAGTTCTTC. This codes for CASRRQDNSYNEQFF.

The CDR3 DNA is TGTGCCAGCAGCAAGGGGGCACTAGCGGGGGACCGGGGTGAGACCCAGTACTTC. Encoded protein: CASSKGALAGDRGETQYF. The V gene is TRBV5-8, the J gene TRBJ2-5; 11 bases line up with TRBD2. The CDR3 totals 18 residues. Germline-derived CDR1 and CDR2 are SGHTS and YDEGEE. V was pared by 4 bases and J by 5 bases, with 16 bases of the junction left unmatched.

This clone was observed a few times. CDR3 in DNA: TGTGCCAGCAGCTTAGGTGGGACAGGGCGGAGGAGTGACTATGGCTACACCTTC. It translates to CASSLGGTGRRSDYGYTF. This chain links TRBV7-9 with TRBJ1-2; TRBD1 agrees at 9 bases. J lost 3 bases, V lost 1 base, and 12 bases had no gene match. The germline V gene encodes CDR1 SEHNR and CDR2 FQNEAQ (reference sequence). CDR3 length equals 18 residues.

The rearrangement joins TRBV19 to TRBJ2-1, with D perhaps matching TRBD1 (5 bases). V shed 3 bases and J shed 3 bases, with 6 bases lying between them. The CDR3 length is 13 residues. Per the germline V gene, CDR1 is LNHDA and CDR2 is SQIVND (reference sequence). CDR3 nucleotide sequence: TGTGCCAGTAGTATGACAGTCTACAATGAGCAGTTCTTC. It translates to CASSMTVYNEQFF.

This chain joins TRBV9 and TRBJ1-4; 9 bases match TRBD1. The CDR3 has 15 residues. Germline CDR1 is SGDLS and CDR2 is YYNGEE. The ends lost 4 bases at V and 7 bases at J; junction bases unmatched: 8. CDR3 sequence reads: CASSPRTGGIEKLFF. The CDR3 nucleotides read TGTGCCAGCAGCCCTCGAACAGGGGGCATTGAAAAACTGTTTTTT.

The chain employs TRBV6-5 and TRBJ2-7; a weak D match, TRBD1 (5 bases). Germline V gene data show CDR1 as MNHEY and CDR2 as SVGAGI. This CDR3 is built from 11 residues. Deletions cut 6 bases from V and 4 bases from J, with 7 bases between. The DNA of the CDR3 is TGTGCCAGCAGGCAGGGTTACGAGCAGTACTTC. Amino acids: CASRQGYEQYF.

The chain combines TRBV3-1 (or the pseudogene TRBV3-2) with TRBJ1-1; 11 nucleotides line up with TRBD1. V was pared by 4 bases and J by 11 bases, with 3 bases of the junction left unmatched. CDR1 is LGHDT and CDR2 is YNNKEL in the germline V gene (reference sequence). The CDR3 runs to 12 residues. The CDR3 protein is CASSLGQGAAFF. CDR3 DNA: TGTGCCAGCAGCCTAGGACAGGGGGCGGCTTTCTTT.

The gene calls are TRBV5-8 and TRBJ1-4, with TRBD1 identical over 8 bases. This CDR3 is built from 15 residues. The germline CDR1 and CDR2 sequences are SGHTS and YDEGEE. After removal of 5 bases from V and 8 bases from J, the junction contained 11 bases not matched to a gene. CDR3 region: CASSLGDRIREKLFF. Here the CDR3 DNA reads TGTGCCAGCAGTCTCGGGGACAGGATACGAGAAAAACTGTTTTTT.

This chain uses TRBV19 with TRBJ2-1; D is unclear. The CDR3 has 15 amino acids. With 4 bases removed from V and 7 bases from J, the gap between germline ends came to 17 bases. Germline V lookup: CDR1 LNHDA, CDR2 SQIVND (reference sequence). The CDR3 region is CASSRRRGAGNEQFF. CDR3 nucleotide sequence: TGTGCCAGTAGTAGAAGGCGAGGCGCCGGTAATGAGCAGTTCTTC.

The CDR3 spells CASSVATPTGGGRYEQYF. The CDR3 DNA reads TGTGCCAGCAGTGTGGCCACACCCACAGGGGGTGGTAGGTACGAGCAGTACTTC. The chain recombines TRBV6-1 with TRBJ2-7; 8 bases agree with TRBD1. The CDR3 has 18 amino acids. Germline trimming cut 4 bases from V and 4 bases from J; bases unmatched to any gene: 18. Germline V gene data show CDR1 as MNHNS and CDR2 as SASEGT.

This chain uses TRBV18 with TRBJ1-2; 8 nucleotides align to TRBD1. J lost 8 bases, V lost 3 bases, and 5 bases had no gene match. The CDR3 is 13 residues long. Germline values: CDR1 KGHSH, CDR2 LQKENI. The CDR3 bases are TGTGCCAGCTCACCTATGGACAGGGCCGGCTACACCTTC. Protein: CASSPMDRAGYTF.

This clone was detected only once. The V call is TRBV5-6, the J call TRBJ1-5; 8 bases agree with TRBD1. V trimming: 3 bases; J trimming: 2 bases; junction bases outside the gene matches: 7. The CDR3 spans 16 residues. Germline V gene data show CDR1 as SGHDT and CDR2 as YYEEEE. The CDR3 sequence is CASSSGGGGGNQPQHF. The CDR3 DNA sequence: TGTGCCAGCAGCTCAGGGGGCGGTGGGGGCAATCAGCCCCAGCATTTT. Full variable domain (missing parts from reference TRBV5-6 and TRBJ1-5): DAGVTQSPTHLIKTRGQQVTLRCSPKSGHDTVSWYQQALGQGPQFIFQYYEEEERQRGNFPDRFSGHQFPNYSSELNVNALLLGDSALYLCASSSGGGGGNQPQHFGDGTRLSIL.

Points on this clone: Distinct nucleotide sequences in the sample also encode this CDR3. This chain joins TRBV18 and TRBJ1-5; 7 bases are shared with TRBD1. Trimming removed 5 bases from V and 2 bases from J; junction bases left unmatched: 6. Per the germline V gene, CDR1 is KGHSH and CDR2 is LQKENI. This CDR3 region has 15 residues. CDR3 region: CASSSTGLGNQPQHF. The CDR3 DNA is TGTGCCAGCTCATCGACAGGGCTTGGCAATCAGCCCCAGCATTTT.

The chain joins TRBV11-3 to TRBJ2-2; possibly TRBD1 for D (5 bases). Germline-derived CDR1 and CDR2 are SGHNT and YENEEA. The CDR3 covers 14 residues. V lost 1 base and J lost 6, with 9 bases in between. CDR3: CASSLVRVAGELFF. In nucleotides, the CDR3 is TGTGCCAGCAGCTTAGTCAGGGTGGCCGGGGAGCTGTTTTTT.

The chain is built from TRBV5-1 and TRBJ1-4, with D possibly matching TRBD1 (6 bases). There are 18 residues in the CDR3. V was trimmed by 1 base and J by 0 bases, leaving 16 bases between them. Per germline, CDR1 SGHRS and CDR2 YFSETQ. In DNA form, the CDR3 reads TGCGCCAGCAGCTTGTTTCCTGGGGGGGCAGCAACTAATGAAAAACTGTTTTTT. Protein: CASSLFPGGAATNEKLFF.

The CDR3 DNA sequence: TGCAGCTACAGGACAGGGAACACTGAAGCTTTCTTT. This gives the protein CSYRTGNTEAFF. This rearrangement joins TRBV29-1 to TRBJ1-1, with 7 bases matching TRBD1. The CDR3 runs to 12 residues. Germline V CDR1 and CDR2: SQVTM, ANQGSEA. After removal of 8 bases from V and 1 base from J, the junction contained 4 bases not matched to a gene.

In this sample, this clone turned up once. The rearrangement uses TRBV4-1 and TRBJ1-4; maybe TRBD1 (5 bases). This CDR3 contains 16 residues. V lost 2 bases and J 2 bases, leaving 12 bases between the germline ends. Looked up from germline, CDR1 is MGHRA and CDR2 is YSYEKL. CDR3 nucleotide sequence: TGCGCCAGCAGCCAAACAGGAATGGTGACTAATGAAAAACTGTTTTTT. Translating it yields CASSQTGMVTNEKLFF.

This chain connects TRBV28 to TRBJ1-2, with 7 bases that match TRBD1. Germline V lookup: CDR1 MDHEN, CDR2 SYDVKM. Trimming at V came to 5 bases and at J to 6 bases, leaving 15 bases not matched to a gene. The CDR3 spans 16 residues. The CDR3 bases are TGTGCCAGCAGTCCCTACCCCCAGGACAGGCTCGATGGCTACACCTTC. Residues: CASSPYPQDRLDGYTF.

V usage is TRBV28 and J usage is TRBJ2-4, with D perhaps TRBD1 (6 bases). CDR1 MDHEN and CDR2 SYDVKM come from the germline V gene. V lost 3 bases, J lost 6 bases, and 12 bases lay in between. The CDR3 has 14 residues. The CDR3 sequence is CASSFADSVNIQYF. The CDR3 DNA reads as TGTGCCAGCAGTTTCGCGGACAGTGTAAACATTCAGTACTTC. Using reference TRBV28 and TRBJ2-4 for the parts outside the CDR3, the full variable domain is DVKVTQSSRYLVKRTGEKVFLECVQDMDHENMFWYRQDPGLGLRLIYFSYDVKMKEKGDIPEGYSVSREKKERFSLILESASTNQTSMYLCASSFADSVNIQYFGAGTRLSVL.

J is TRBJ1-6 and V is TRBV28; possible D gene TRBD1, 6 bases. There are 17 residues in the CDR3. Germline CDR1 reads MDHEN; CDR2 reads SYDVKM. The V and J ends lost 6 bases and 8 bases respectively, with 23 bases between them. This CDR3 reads CASRTTGRGAIDSPLHF. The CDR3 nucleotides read TGTGCCAGCAGGACAACAGGGAGAGGGGCTATTGATTCACCCCTCCACTTT.

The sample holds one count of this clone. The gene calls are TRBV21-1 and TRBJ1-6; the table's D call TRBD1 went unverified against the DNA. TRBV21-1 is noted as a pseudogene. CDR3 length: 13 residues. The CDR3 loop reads CATGQGYNSPLHF. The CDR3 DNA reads TGTGCCACCGGACAGGGCTATAATTCACCCCTCCACTTT.